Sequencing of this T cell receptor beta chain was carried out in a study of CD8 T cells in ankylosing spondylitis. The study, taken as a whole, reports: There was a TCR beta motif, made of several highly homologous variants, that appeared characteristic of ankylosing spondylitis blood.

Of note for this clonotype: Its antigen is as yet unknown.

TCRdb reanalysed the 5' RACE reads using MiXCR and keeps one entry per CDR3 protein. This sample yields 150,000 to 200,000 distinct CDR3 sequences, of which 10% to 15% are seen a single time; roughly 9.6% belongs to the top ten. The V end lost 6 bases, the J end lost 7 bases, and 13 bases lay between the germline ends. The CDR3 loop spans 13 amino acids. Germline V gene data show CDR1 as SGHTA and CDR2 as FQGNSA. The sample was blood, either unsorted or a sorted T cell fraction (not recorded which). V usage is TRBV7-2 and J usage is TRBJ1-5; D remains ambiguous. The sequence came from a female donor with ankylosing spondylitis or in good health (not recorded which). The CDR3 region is CASRRASNQPQHF. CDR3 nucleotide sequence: TGTGCCAGCAGAAGGGCCTCGAACCAGCCCCAGCATTTT.